The next 2 T cell receptor beta chains were all read from a single sample in a study of early stage breast cancer tumors. The data were produced by immunoSEQ multiplex PCR, yet TCRdb's version contains in-frame clones alone and is incomplete. Of about 72,000 clones listed, approximately 79% were seen once; the top ten hold 3% to 4.5%. Input material: blood. The receptors derive from a person in their sixties with breast cancer.

The V and J genes are TRBV5-5 and TRBJ1-4; D possibly corresponds to TRBD1 (5 bases). From germline, CDR1 is SGHKS and CDR2 YYEKEE (reference sequence). Between the trimmed V and J ends, which lost 7 bases and 8 bases, there was a span of 18 bases. This CDR3 spans 14 amino acids. As DNA, the CDR3 is TGTGCCAGCGGGGTGCGGGGACCTGAGGAAAAACTGTTTTTT. It translates to CASGVRGPEEKLFF.

The J gene is TRBJ2-3, the V gene TRBV11-3; possibly TRBD1 for D (6 bases). The germline V gene encodes CDR1 SGHNT and CDR2 YENEEA. The CDR3 runs to 15 residues. V was cut by 3 bases and J by 5 bases, with 15 bases left in between. CDR3 protein: CASSFGSLGGDTQYF. The CDR3 DNA follows: TGTGCCAGCAGCTTTGGGTCACTAGGGGGAGATACGCAGTATTTT. Full variable domain (rest looked up from reference TRBV11-3 and TRBJ2-3): EAGVVQSPRYKIIEKKQPVAFWCNPISGHNTLYWYLQNLGQGPELLIRYENEEAVDDSQLPKDRFSAERLKGVDSTLKIQPAELGDSAVYLCASSFGSLGGDTQYFGPGTRLTVL.